A few counts support the clone carrying this T cell receptor beta chain. Its cognate antigen is unknown. The data are from a study of shared clonotypes between healthy human individuals. Germline CDR1 MNHEY, CDR2 SMNVEV (reference sequence). The CDR3 totals 14 residues. The V and J ends lost 5 bases and 4 bases respectively, with 12 bases between them. Unsorted PBMC DNA sequencing spanned ten immunoSEQ deep assay plates. Clones were sequenced by immunoSEQ multiplex PCR, and TCRdb holds only the in-frame ones, with some missing. The table lists 400,000 to 600,000 clones, almost 80% of them singletons, with approximately 12% in the top ten. Healthy and HIV-negative, the adult donors had no recent acute infections or vaccinations. Study conclusions and caveats: Investigators collected only blood, and repertoires in tissues likely differ. Clonotype sharing among the donors was expected to vary with sequencing depth.

The receptor was derived from a woman aged 35 to 49 in good health. Some clones in this sample may be carry-over from other donors' samples. The specimen sequenced was PBMCs. The chain uses TRBV27 and TRBJ1-5; tentative D call: TRBD1 (5 bases). The CDR3 nucleotides are TGTGCCAGCAGTGCCAGGGCTGGGAATCAGCCCCAGCATTTT. Its protein is CASSARAGNQPQHF.